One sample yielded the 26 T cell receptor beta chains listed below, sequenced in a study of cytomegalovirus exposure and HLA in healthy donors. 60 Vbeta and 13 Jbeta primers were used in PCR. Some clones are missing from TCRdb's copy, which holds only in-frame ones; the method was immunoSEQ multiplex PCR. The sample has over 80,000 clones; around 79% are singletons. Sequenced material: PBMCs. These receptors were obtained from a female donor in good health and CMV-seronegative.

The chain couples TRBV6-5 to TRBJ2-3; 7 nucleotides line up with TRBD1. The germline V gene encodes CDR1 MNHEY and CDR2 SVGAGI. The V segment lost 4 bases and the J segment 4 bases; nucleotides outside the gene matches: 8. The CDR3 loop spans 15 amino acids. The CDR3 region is CASSSTGVLSDTQYF. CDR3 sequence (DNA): TGTGCCAGCAGTTCAACAGGGGTACTCTCAGATACGCAGTATTTT.

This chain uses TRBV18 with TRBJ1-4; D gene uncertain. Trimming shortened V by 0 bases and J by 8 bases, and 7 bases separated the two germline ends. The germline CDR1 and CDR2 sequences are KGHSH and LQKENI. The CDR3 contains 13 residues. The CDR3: CASSPPAGEKLFF. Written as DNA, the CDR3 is TGTGCCAGCTCACCACCGGCGGGCGAAAAACTGTTTTTT.

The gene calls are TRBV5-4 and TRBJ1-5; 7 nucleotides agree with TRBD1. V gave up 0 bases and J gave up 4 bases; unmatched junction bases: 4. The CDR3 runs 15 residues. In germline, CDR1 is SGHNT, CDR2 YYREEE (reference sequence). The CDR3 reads CASSLGGQTNQPQHF. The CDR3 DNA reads TGTGCCAGCAGCTTGGGGGGACAGACAAATCAGCCCCAGCATTTT.

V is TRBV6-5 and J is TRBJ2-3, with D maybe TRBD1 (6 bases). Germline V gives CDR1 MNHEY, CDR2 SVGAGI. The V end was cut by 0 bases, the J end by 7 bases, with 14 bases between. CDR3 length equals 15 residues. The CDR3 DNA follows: TGTGCCAGCAGTTACTCCTCGGGGACACTTAATACGCAGTATTTT. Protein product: CASSYSSGTLNTQYF.

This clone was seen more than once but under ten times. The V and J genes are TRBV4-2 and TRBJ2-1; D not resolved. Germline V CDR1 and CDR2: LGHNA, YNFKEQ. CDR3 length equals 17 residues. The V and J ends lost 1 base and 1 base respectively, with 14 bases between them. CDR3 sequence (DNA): TGTGCCAGCAGCCAAGCTATAGGTTCTAGGTCCTACAATGAGCAGTTCTTC. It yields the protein CASSQAIGSRSYNEQFF.

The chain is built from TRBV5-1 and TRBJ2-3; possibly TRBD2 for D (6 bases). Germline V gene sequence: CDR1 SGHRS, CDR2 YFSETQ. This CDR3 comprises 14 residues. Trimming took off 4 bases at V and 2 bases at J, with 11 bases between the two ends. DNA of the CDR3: TGCGCCAGCAGCCATAGCGGTAACACAGATACGCAGTATTTT. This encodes CASSHSGNTDTQYF.

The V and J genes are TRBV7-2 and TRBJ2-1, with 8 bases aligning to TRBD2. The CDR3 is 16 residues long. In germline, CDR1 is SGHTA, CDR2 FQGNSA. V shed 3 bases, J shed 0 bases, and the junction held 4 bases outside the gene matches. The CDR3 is CASSFIAGSSYNEQFF. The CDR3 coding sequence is TGTGCCAGCAGCTTCATAGCGGGGAGCTCCTACAATGAGCAGTTCTTC.

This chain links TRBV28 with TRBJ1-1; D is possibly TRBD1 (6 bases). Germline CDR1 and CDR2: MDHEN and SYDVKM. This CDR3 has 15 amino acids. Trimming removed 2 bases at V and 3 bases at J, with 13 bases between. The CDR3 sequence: CASSLVGGADTEAFF. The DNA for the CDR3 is TGTGCCAGCAGTTTAGTTGGGGGGGCGGACACTGAAGCTTTCTTT.

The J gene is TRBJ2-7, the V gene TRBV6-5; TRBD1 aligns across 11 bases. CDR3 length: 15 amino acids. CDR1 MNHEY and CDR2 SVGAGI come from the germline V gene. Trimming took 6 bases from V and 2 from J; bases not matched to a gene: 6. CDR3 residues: CASRRGTGGTYEQYF. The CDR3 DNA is TGTGCCAGCAGGCGTGGGACAGGGGGAACCTACGAGCAGTACTTC.

CDR3 DNA sequence: TGCGCCAGCAGCTTGGGGTCAGGCTCCTACGAGCAGTACTTC. Amino acids: CASSLGSGSYEQYF. The chain recombines TRBV5-1 with TRBJ2-7, with D unresolved. The CDR3 covers 14 residues. The ends were cut back, 0 bases at V and 0 bases at J, with 7 bases in the middle. Looked up from germline, CDR1 is SGHRS and CDR2 is YFSETQ.

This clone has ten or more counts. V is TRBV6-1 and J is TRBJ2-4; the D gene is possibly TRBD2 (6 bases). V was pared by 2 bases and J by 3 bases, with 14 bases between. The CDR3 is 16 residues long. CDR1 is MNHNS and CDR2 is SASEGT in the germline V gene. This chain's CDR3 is CASSEMGDGSKNIQYF. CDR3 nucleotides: TGTGCCAGCAGTGAAATGGGGGACGGGAGCAAAAACATTCAGTACTTC.

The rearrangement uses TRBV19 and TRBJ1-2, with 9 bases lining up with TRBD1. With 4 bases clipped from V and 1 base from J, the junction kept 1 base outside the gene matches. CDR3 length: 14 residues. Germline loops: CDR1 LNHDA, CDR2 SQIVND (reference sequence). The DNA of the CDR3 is TGTGCCAGTAGTAGGGACAGGGTTAACTATGGCTACACCTTC. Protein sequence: CASSRDRVNYGYTF.

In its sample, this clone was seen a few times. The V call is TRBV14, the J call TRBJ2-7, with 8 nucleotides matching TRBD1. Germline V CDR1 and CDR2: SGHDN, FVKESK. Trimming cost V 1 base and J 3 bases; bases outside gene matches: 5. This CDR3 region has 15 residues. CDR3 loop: CASSQVRDRRYEQYF. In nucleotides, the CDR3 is TGTGCCAGCAGCCAAGTCCGGGACAGGCGCTACGAGCAGTACTTC.

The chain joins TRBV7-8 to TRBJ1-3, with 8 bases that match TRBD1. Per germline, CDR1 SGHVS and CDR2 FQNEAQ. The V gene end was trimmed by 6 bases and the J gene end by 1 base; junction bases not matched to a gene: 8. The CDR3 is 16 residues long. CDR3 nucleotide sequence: TGTGCCAGCAGTTCTACAGGGGGAGCTTCTGGAAACACCATATATTTT. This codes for CASSSTGGASGNTIYF.

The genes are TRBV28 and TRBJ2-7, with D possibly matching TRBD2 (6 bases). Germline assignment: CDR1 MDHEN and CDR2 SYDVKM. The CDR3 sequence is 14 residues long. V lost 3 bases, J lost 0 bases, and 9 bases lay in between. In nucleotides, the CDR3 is TGTGCCAGCAGTTTGGGCGGGACCTCCTACGAGCAGTACTTC. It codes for CASSLGGTSYEQYF. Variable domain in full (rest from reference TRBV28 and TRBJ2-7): DVKVTQSSRYLVKRTGEKVFLECVQDMDHENMFWYRQDPGLGLRLIYFSYDVKMKEKGDIPEGYSVSREKKERFSLILESASTNQTSMYLCASSLGGTSYEQYFGPGTRLTVT.

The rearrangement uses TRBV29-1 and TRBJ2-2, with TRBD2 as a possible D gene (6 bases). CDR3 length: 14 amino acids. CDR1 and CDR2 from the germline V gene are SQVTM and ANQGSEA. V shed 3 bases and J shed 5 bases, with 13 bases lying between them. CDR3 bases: TGCAGCGTTGATGGGGGGAGATCGACCGGGGAGCTGTTTTTT. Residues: CSVDGGRSTGELFF.

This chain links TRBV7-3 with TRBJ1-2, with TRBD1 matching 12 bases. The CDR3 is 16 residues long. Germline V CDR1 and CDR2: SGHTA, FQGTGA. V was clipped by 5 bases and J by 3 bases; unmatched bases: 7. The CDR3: CASSRDRGLSDYGYTF. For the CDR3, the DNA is TGTGCCAGCAGCCGGGACAGGGGGCTAAGCGACTATGGCTACACCTTC.

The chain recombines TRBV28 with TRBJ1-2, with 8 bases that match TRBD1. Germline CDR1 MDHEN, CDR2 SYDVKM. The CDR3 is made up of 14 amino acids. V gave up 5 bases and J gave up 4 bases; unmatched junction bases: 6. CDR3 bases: TGTGCCAGCAGTCCCACAGGGGGAATCTATGGCTACACCTTC. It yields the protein CASSPTGGIYGYTF.

Here the CDR3 reads CASSQQGAMRAFF. The CDR3 nucleotides read TGTGCCAGCAGCCAACAGGGGGCGATGAGGGCTTTCTTT. The J gene is TRBJ1-1, the V gene TRBV11-2; 9 bases agree with TRBD1. Trimming at V came to 5 bases and at J to 11 bases, leaving 9 bases not matched to a gene. Germline CDR1 and CDR2: SGHAT and FQNNGV. The CDR3 has 13 amino acids.

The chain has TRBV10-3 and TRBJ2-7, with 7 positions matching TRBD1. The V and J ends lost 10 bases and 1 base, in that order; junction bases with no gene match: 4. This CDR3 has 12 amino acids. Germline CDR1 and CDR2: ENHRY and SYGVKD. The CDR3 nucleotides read TGTGCCAGTACAGGGGAATCCTACGAGCAGTACTTC. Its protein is CASTGESYEQYF.

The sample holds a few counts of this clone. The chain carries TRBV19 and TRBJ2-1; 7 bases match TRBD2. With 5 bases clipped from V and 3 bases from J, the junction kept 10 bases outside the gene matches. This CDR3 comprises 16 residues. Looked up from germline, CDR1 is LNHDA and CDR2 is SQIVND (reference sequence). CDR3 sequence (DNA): TGTGCCAGTAGTGCCTCCGAGCGGGGAGGCTACAATGAGCAGTTCTTC. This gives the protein CASSASERGGYNEQFF.

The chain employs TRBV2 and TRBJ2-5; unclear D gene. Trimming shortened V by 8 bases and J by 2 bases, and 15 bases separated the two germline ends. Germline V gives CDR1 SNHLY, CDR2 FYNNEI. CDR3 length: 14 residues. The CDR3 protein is CASARGGPQETQYF. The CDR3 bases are TGTGCCAGCGCCCGCGGCGGCCCTCAAGAGACCCAGTACTTC.

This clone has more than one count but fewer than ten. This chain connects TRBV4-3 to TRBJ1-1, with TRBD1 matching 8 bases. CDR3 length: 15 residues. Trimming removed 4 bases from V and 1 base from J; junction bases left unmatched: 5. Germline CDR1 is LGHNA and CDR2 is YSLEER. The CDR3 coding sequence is TGCGCCAGCAGCCTTCGACAGGGGTCGAACACTGAAGCTTTCTTT. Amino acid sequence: CASSLRQGSNTEAFF.

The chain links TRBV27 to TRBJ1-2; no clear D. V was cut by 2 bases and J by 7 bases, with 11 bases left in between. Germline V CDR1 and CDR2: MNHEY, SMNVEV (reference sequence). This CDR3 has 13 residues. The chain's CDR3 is CASSLRAGSGYTF. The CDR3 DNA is TGTGCCAGCAGTTTAAGGGCCGGGAGTGGCTACACCTTC.

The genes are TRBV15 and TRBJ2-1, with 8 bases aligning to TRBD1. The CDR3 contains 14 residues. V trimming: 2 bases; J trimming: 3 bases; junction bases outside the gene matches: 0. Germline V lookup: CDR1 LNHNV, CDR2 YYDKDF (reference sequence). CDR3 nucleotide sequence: TGTGCCACCAGCAGAACAGGGGGCTACAATGAGCAGTTCTTC. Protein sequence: CATSRTGGYNEQFF.

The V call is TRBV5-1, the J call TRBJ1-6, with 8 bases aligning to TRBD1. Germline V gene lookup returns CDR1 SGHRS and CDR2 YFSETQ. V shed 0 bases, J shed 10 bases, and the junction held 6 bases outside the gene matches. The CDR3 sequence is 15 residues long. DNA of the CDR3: TGCGCCAGCAGCTTGGTGACAGGGGTCGACTCACCCCTCCACTTT. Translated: CASSLVTGVDSPLHF.